Reported below is one TCR beta chain. This receptor's antigen is unknown. No clone much larger than this one lies a single base away; base qualities are absent. Genomic DNA was isolated from the sorted cells so that the TCRbeta CDR3 region could be sequenced. The immunoSEQ Assay was used to sequence the TCRbeta CDR3 regions. TCRdb limited this immuneACCESS table to in-frame rearrangements with V and J called. A share of clones is missing; checked studies link under half to unresolved V genes, and the rest is unexplained. This sample comprises about 83,000 clones, approximately 91% of them detected only once. The top ten constitute roughly 0.75% of the sample. From the germline V gene, CDR1 is MDHEN and CDR2 is SYDVKM. The junction shows trimming of 2 bases on V and 6 bases on J, plus 14 bases between the germline ends. The CDR3 goes from the cysteine to the phenylalanine over 15 residues. Here the CDR3 DNA is all that survives: 45 bases in frame from base 1.

This sample stems from a study of OX40 agonist ivuxolimab in advanced cancers. Background on the whole study: The costimulatory receptor OX40 (CD134) was targeted by ivuxolimab, a fully human IgG2 agonistic monoclonal antibody. Intravenous ivuxolimab was administered to patients every 2 weeks at six dose levels: 0.01, 0.1, 0.3, 1.5, 3 and 10 mg/kg. Of the 50 to 55 patients in dose escalation, about 20 had hepatocellular carcinoma, about 15 had melanoma, 9 had renal cell carcinoma and 9 had head and neck cancer. In the dose-escalation cohort, 82.7% of patients were male, and the mean age was 60 years with a range of roughly 20 to 85. Prior anti-PD-1, anti-PD-L1 or anti-CTLA-4 therapy was permitted, and 40% of dose-escalation patients had received checkpoint inhibitors. Partial responses were achieved by three dose-escalation patients, of whom one had hepatocellular carcinoma and two had cutaneous melanoma. The point of sequencing TCRbeta in the periphery was to test whether ivuxolimab changed TCR sequence diversity and drove clonal T-cell expansion. The paper describes the monotherapy dose-escalation part (N of about 54 patients) of the phase I trial of ivuxolimab.

The trial excluded patients who had a history of autoimmune disease or who were on systemic immunosuppression. Peripheral blood for TCR sequencing was collected from all dose cohorts at baseline, on cycle 4 day 1, and on cycle 7 day 1. The samples were drawn from a first-in-human, open-label, multicenter phase I dose-escalation trial of ivuxolimab. Adults with locally advanced or metastatic melanoma, renal cell carcinoma, hepatocellular carcinoma or head and neck squamous cell carcinoma were enrolled in the trial. Before TCR sequencing, CD4+ T cells and CD8+ T cells were sorted from peripheral blood as separate populations. Overall study outcomes, separate from this receptor: At doses from 0.1 to 3.0 mg/kg, clonal expansion was seen in both CD4+ and CD8+ blood T cells between baseline and week 6. In the 0.1-3.0 mg/kg groups, partial responders were among the patients with the lowest normalized peripheral clonal expansion, particularly in CD8+ T cells. Which antigens the clonally expanded peripheral T cells were specific for was not determined. Low levels of normalized T-cell clonal expansion were also seen in some patients who did not respond. After ivuxolimab, expanded clones were on average more numerous among CD8+ T cells than among CD4+ T cells.

The clonotype originates from an adult with an advanced solid tumor such as melanoma, head and neck, liver or kidney cancer. The sample was CD4+ or CD8+ T cells sorted from blood, taken in a trial of the OX40 agonist ivuxolimab. This chain is built from TRBV28 and TRBJ2-1; TRBD1 might be the D gene, on 6 matching bases. The nucleotides are TGTGCCAGCAGTTTAGGCCGGACAGTGGGCAATGAGCAGTTCTTC. Translated, it gives CASSLGRTVGNEQFF.